These 7 T cell receptor beta chains came from one sample sequenced in a study of identical twins. TCRdb reprocessed the 5' RACE reads via MiXCR and lists one record per CDR3 protein. The sample lists roughly 1,500,000 distinct CDR3 sequences; roughly a third were seen once. The sample taken for sequencing was cord blood. These receptors all come from a newborn girl in good health.

This clonotype has at least ten counts. The chain links TRBV27 to TRBJ2-7; D unresolved. Germline assignment: CDR1 MNHEY and CDR2 SMNVEV (reference sequence). This CDR3 has 13 amino acids. V lost 2 bases, J lost 2 bases, and 7 bases lay in between. The DNA of the CDR3 is TGTGCCAGCAGTTTAGGCAGGACCTACGAGCAGTACTTC. It codes for CASSLGRTYEQYF.

This clonotype was seen only a few times. The rearrangement links TRBV5-1 to TRBJ2-3; TRBD1 agrees at 8 bases. The CDR3 consists of 15 residues. CDR1 and CDR2 from the germline V gene are SGHRS and YFSETQ. V was clipped by 3 bases and J by 5 bases; unmatched bases: 8. Here the CDR3 reads CASSYGQGSGDTQYF. The DNA for the CDR3 is TGCGCCAGCAGCTACGGACAGGGCTCTGGAGATACGCAGTATTTT.

Details on this clonotype: This may be a read error: a much more frequent sequence differs by one nucleotide. The CDR3 DNA reads TGTGCCGGCAGCTTAGTGAAGGGGACCTACGAGCAGTACTTC. Protein product: CAGSLVKGTYEQYF. This chain joins TRBV7-2 and TRBJ2-7; perhaps TRBD1 as D (5 bases). The CDR3 sequence is 14 residues long. CDR1 is SGHTA and CDR2 is FQGNSA in the germline V gene.

This chain uses TRBV20-1 with TRBJ1-6, with TRBD1 matching over 11 bases. V lost 1 base, J lost 7 bases, and 3 bases stayed unmatched. Per germline, CDR1 DFQATT and CDR2 SNEGSKA (reference sequence). The CDR3 contains 15 residues. The CDR3 is CSARADRGRNSPLHF. As DNA, the CDR3 is TGCAGTGCTAGAGCGGACAGGGGGCGAAATTCACCCCTCCACTTT.

This chain links TRBV9 with TRBJ2-3; TRBD2 agrees at 11 bases. The CDR3 consists of 17 residues. The V segment lost 0 bases and the J segment 5 bases; nucleotides outside the gene matches: 8. The germline CDR1 and CDR2 sequences are SGDLS and YYNGEE. CDR3 bases: TGTGCCAGCAGCGTAGGGGTAGCGGGGGGGTATGAAGATACGCAGTATTTT. Translating gives CASSVGVAGGYEDTQYF.

This clonotype was seen only a few times. This chain connects TRBV28 to TRBJ2-5; D is unresolved. Looked up from germline, CDR1 is MDHEN and CDR2 is SYDVKM. This CDR3 region has 15 residues. V was pared by 2 bases and J by 1 base, with 11 bases between. In DNA, the CDR3 is TGTGCCAGCAGTTTACGGCAGGCGCTCCAAGAGACCCAGTACTTC. It translates to CASSLRQALQETQYF.

The rearrangement links TRBV28 to TRBJ2-5; TRBD1 matches at 10 bases. The CDR3 is 14 amino acids. The germline V gene has CDR1 MDHEN and CDR2 SYDVKM. Germline trimming cut 7 bases from V and 11 bases from J; bases unmatched to any gene: 13. The CDR3 protein is CASTVGTGVWEQYF. In nucleotides, the CDR3 is TGTGCCAGCACCGTCGGGACAGGGGTTTGGGAGCAGTACTTC.